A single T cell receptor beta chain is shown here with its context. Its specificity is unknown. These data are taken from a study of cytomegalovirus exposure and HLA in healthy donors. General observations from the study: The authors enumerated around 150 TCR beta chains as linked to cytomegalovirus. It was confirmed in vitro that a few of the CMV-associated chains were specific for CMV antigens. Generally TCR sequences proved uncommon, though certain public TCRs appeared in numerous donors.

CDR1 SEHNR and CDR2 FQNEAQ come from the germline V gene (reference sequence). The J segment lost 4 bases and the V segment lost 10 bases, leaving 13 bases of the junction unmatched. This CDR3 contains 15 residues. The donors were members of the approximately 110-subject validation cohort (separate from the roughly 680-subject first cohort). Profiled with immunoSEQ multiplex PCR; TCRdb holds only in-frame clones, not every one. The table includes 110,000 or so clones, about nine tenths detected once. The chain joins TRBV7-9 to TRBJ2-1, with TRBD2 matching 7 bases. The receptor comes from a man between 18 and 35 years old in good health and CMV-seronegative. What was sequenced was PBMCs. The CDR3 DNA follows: TGTGCCATCCGGGGGGAAATCGAAAATTACAATGAGCAGTTCTTC. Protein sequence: CAIRGEIENYNEQFF. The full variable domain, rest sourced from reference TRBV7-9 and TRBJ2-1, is DTGVSQNPRHKITKRGQNVTFRCDPISEHNRLYWYRQTLGQGPEFLTYFQNEAQLEKSRLLSDRFSAERPKGSFSTLEIQRTEQGDSAMYLCAIRGEIENYNEQFFGPGTRLTVL.